Following are 5 T cell receptor beta chains from one sample sequenced in a study of Ad26.COV2.S vaccination and SARS-CoV-2 variants. Measured with immunoSEQ multiplex PCR; TCRdb has only the in-frame clones, and not every one. The sample includes roughly 410,000 clones, 83% of them seen just once. The treatment: approximately 18 received Ad26.COV2.S at low or high dose, single or two shots; several received placebo; per-sample allocation not given. On day 63 after the first injection, vaccine and placebo recipients gave samples. The material sequenced was peripheral blood, taken in a trial of Ad26.COV2.S vaccine versus placebo. These receptors all stem from a person aged 18-65 years who received the Ad26.COV2.S COVID-19 vaccine or a placebo.

The rearrangement links TRBV5-1 to TRBJ2-1, with TRBD2 identical over 13 bases. V was clipped by 4 bases and J by 6 bases; unmatched bases: 10. This CDR3 is 17 amino acids long. CDR1 and CDR2 from the germline V gene are SGHRS and YFSETQ. CDR3 nucleotide sequence: TGCGCCAGCAGCCGGACTAGCGGGGGTATTGATATCAATGAGCAGTTCTTC. Amino acid sequence: CASSRTSGGIDINEQFF.

The chain couples TRBV6-6 to TRBJ2-3; 7 bases match TRBD2. Germline values: CDR1 MNHNY, CDR2 SVGAGI (reference sequence). Trimming at V came to 6 bases and at J to 0 bases, leaving 3 bases not matched to a gene. This CDR3 comprises 14 residues. The CDR3 sequence: CASRGGTSTDTQYF. CDR3 DNA: TGTGCCAGCAGGGGGGGGACTAGCACAGATACGCAGTATTTT.

This clone was detected only a few times. The J gene is TRBJ2-7, the V gene TRBV7-2, with 15 bases identical to TRBD2. The J segment lost 9 bases and the V segment lost 5 bases, leaving 14 bases of the junction unmatched. This CDR3 region has 17 residues. The germline CDR1 and CDR2 sequences are SGHTA and FQGNSA. The CDR3 loop reads CASSPGTSGGLSLGQYF. Here the CDR3 DNA reads TGTGCCAGCAGCCCTGGGACTAGCGGGGGGCTCTCCCTGGGGCAGTACTTC.

The J gene is TRBJ2-7, the V gene TRBV7-2, with no clear D. The CDR3 loop spans 12 amino acids. CDR1 SGHTA and CDR2 FQGNSA come from the germline V gene. The ends were cut back, 2 bases at V and 2 bases at J, with 4 bases in the middle. As DNA, the CDR3 is TGTGCCAGCAGCTTAATCCCCTACGAGCAGTACTTC. It is translated as CASSLIPYEQYF.

The rearrangement uses TRBV18 and TRBJ1-6; no reliable D call. The CDR3 is 15 amino acids. CDR1 KGHSH and CDR2 LQKENI come from the germline V gene. V lost 3 bases and J lost 7, with 13 bases in between. The CDR3 nucleotides are TGTGCCAGCTCACCCTCGATCGGACGAAATTCACCCCTCCACTTT. It codes for CASSPSIGRNSPLHF.